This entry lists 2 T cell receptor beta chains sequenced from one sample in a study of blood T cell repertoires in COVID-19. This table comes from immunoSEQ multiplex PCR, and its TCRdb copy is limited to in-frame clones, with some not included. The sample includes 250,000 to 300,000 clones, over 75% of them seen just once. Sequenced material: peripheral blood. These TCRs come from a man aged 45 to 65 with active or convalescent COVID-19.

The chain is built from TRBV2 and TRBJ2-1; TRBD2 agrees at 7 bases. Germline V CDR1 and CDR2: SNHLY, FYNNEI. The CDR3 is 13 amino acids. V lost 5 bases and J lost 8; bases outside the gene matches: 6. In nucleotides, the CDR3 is TGTGCCAGCAGTAGCGGGAATTCCTATGAGCAGTTCTTC. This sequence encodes CASSSGNSYEQFF. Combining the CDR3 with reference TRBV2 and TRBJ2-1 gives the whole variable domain EPEVTQTPSHQVTQMGQEVILRCVPISNHLYFYWYRQILGQKVEFLVSFYNNEISEKSEIFDDQFSVERPDGSNFTLKIRSTKLEDSAMYFCASSSGNSYEQFFGPGTRLTVL.

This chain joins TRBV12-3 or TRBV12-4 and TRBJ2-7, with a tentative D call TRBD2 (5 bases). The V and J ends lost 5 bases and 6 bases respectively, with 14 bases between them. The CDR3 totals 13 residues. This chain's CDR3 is CASSRDPGGEQYF. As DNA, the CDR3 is TGTGCCAGCAGTCGTGACCCCGGAGGCGAGCAGTACTTC.